What follows are 14 T cell receptor beta chains derived from one specimen sequenced in a study of shared clonotypes between healthy human individuals. TCRdb keeps only in-frame clones here, not all; method: immunoSEQ multiplex PCR. The sample yields hundreds of thousands of clones, about 96% seen once. The material sequenced was memory CD8+ T cells sorted from blood. Stated subset: CD45RO+ cells pooled with CCR7-negative TemRA cells. These receptors were taken from a man aged 25 to 40 in good health.

The V call is TRBV10-1, the J call TRBJ2-2; possible D gene TRBD1, 6 bases. This CDR3 contains 15 residues. The germline V gene has CDR1 WNHNN and CDR2 SYGVQD (reference sequence). The V end lost 3 bases, the J end lost 3 bases, and 11 bases lay between the germline ends. Here the CDR3 reads CASSDLGADTGELFF. The CDR3 bases are TGCGCCAGCAGTGATTTGGGGGCGGACACCGGGGAGCTGTTTTTT.

The chain joins TRBV4-1 to TRBJ2-1; D possibly matches TRBD1 or TRBD2 (6 bases each). The V and J ends lost 0 bases and 4 bases respectively, with 10 bases between them. Germline loops: CDR1 MGHRA, CDR2 YSYEKL. The CDR3 sequence is 15 residues long. CDR3 loop: CASSQDKGGYNEQFF. The CDR3 bases are TGCGCCAGCAGCCAAGATAAGGGGGGTTACAATGAGCAGTTCTTC.

This clone was recorded a few times. This CDR3 is also generated by other DNA sequences in the sample. V and J are TRBV6-6 and TRBJ2-7, with no clear D. The CDR3 loop spans 11 amino acids. CDR1 is MNHNY, CDR2 SVGAGI, per germline (reference sequence). The germline V and J ends were trimmed by 5 bases and 1 base, with 3 bases remaining between them. This CDR3 reads CASSPSYEQYF. CDR3 in DNA: TGTGCCAGCAGTCCGTCCTACGAGCAGTACTTC.

The genes are TRBV7-9 and TRBJ1-5, with D possibly TRBD1 on 6 matching bases. Between the trimmed V and J ends, which lost 5 bases and 0 bases, there was a span of 11 bases. The CDR3 is made up of 15 amino acids. In germline, CDR1 is SEHNR, CDR2 FQNEAQ (reference sequence). DNA for the CDR3: TGTGCCAGCAGCGAAGGACAGAATAGCAATCAGCCCCAGCATTTT. Residues: CASSEGQNSNQPQHF.

The gene calls are TRBV29-1 and TRBJ1-5; no firm D call. Germline V gives CDR1 SQVTM, CDR2 ANQGSEA. V was pared by 5 bases and J by 6 bases, with 14 bases between. This CDR3 is 13 amino acids long. CDR3 in amino acids: CSVSTDTGQPQHF. The DNA of the CDR3 is TGCAGCGTTTCAACAGACACGGGTCAGCCCCAGCATTTT.

CDR3: CAGAGGSGNTIYF. Written as DNA, the CDR3 is TGTGCCGGGGCGGGGGGCTCTGGAAACACCATATATTTT. V gene TRBV6-6 combines with J gene TRBJ1-3; D may be TRBD1 (5 bases). V was shortened by 11 bases and J by 0 bases, with 11 bases between the two germline ends. Germline V gives CDR1 MNHNY, CDR2 SVGAGI (reference sequence). The CDR3 is made up of 13 amino acids.

The J gene is TRBJ1-1, the V gene TRBV18, with 7 bases lining up with TRBD1. The CDR3 spans 14 residues. Germline CDR1 KGHSH, CDR2 LQKENI. J gave up 9 bases and V 3 bases, and 10 bases lay outside the gene matches. DNA of the CDR3: TGTGCCAGCTCACCCTCAGGGGGAATTCACCAAGCTTTCTTT. This translates into CASSPSGGIHQAFF. The variable domain in full, with the rest retrieved from reference TRBV18 and TRBJ1-1, is NAGVMQNPRHLVRRRGQEARLRCSPMKGHSHVYWYRQLPEEGLKFMVYLQKENIIDESGMPKERFSAEFPKEGPSILRIQQVVRGDSAAYFCASSPSGGIHQAFFGQGTRLTVV.

The chain recombines TRBV15 with TRBJ2-7; D unresolved. The CDR3 spans 13 residues. V dropped 1 base and J dropped 1 base, with 5 bases sitting between them. Germline V CDR1 and CDR2: LNHNV, YYDKDF (reference sequence). CDR3: CATSRGVSYEQYF. Here the CDR3 DNA reads TGTGCCACCAGCAGAGGGGTATCCTACGAGCAGTACTTC.

There are a few counts of this clone. The CDR3 sequence is CASSRDTYGYTF. The CDR3 nucleotides are TGTGCCAGCAGCCGGGACACCTATGGCTACACCTTC. J is TRBJ1-2 and V is TRBV6-5; the D gene is possibly TRBD1 (6 bases). The CDR3 loop spans 12 amino acids. The V gene's germline CDR1 is MNHEY and CDR2 SVGAGI. V gave up 6 bases and J gave up 4 bases, with 9 bases separating them.

This clone was detected once. V is TRBV13 and J is TRBJ2-3; 10 positions agree with TRBD2. V dropped 5 bases and J dropped 6; count of bases not matched to a gene: 20. Looked up from germline, CDR1 is PRHDT and CDR2 is FYEKMQ (reference sequence). CDR3 length equals 19 residues. The CDR3 DNA sequence: TGTGCCAGCAGCCCATTAACCCTAGCGGGAGTTGACGGTTTGGATACGCAGTATTTT. This sequence encodes CASSPLTLAGVDGLDTQYF.

J is TRBJ2-1 and V is TRBV19, with unresolved D. The germline V and J ends were trimmed by 1 base and 8 bases, with 12 bases remaining between them. CDR1 is LNHDA and CDR2 is SQIVND in the germline V gene (reference sequence). CDR3 length equals 14 residues. The CDR3 is CASSIAGSTYEQFF. The CDR3, as DNA: TGTGCCAGTAGTATAGCGGGTAGTACGTATGAGCAGTTCTTC. Full variable domain (missing parts from reference TRBV19 and TRBJ2-1): DGGITQSPKYLFRKEGQNVTLSCEQNLNHDAMYWYRQDPGQGLRLIYYSQIVNDFQKGDIAEGYSVSREKKESFPLTVTSAQKNPTAFYLCASSIAGSTYEQFFGPGTRLTVL.

The chain joins TRBV7-2 to TRBJ2-6; D is undetermined. The CDR3 has 16 amino acids. The germline CDR1 and CDR2 sequences are SGHTA and FQGNSA. V lost 2 bases to trimming and J lost 0 bases, with 8 bases between them. CDR3 in amino acids: CASSLFPNSGANVLTF. DNA of the CDR3: TGTGCCAGCAGCTTATTCCCGAACTCTGGGGCCAACGTCCTGACTTTC.

This chain uses TRBV7-4 with TRBJ1-5; perhaps TRBD1 as D (5 bases). Germline-derived CDR1 and CDR2 are SGHVT and SQSDAQ. The CDR3 consists of 15 residues. The germline V and J ends were trimmed by 4 bases and 4 bases, with 14 bases remaining between them. CDR3 sequence: CASSWGPVGNQPQHF. CDR3 bases: TGTGCCAGCAGCTGGGGACCTGTCGGGAATCAGCCCCAGCATTTT.

V is TRBV6-4 and J is TRBJ1-5; possible D gene TRBD1, 6 bases. V was shortened by 2 bases and J by 0 bases, with 20 bases between the two germline ends. The CDR3 covers 19 residues. Germline lookup yields CDR1 MRHNA and CDR2 SNTAGT. The CDR3 region is CASSDPGGRGKASNQPQHF. Here the CDR3 DNA reads TGTGCCAGCAGTGACCCGGGGGGCAGGGGTAAAGCTAGCAATCAGCCCCAGCATTTT.